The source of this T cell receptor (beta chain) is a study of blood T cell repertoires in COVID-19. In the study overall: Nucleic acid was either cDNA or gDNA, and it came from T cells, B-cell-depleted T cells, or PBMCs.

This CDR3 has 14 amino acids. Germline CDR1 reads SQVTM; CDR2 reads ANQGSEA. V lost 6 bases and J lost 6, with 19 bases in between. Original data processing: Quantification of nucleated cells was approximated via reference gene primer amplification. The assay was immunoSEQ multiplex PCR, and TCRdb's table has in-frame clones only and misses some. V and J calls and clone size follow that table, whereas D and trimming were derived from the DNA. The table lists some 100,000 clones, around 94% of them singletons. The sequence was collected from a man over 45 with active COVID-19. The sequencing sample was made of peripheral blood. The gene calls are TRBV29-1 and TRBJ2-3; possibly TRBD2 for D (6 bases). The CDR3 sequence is CSVQSTGGGDTQYF. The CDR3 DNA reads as TGCAGCGTACAATCGACGGGTGGAGGGGATACGCAGTATTTT.